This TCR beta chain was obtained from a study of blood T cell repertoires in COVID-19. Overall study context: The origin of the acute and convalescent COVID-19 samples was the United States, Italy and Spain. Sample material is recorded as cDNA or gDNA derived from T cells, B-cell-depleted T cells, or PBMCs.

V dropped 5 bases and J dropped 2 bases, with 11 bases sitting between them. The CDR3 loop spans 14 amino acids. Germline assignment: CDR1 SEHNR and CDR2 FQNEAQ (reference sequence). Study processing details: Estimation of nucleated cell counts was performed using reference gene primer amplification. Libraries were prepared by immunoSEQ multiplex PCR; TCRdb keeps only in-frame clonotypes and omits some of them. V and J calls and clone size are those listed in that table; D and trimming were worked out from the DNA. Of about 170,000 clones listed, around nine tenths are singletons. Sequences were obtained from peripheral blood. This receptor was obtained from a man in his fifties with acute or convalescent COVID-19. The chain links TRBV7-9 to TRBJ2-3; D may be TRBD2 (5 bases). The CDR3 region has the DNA TGTGCCAGCAGCCAAATGGACTTCACAGATACGCAGTATTTT. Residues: CASSQMDFTDTQYF.